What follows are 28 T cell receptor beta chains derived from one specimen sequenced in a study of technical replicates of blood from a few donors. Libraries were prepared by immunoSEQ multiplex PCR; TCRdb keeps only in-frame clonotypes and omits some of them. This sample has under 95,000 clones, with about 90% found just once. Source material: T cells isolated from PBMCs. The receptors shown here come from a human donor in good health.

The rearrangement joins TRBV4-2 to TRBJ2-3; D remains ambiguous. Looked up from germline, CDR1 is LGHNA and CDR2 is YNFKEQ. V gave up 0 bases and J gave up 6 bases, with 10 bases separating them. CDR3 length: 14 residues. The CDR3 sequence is CASSQESMVDTQYF. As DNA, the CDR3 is TGTGCCAGCAGCCAAGAGAGTATGGTTGATACGCAGTATTTT.

The CDR3 bases are TGTGCCAGCAGTACCCGGGGACAGTTCCAAGAGACCCAGTACTTC. It is translated as CASSTRGQFQETQYF. This chain connects TRBV6-6 to TRBJ2-5, with 7 bases that match TRBD1. Germline CDR1 is MNHNY and CDR2 is SVGAGI (reference sequence). This CDR3 is 15 amino acids long. V trimming: 5 bases; J trimming: 1 base; junction bases outside the gene matches: 7.

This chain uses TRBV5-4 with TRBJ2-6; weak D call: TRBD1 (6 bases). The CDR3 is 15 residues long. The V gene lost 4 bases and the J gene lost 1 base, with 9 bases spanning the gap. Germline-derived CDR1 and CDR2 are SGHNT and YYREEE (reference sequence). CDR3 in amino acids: CASSPDSSGANVLTF. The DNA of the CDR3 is TGTGCCAGCAGCCCGGACAGTTCTGGGGCCAACGTCCTGACTTTC. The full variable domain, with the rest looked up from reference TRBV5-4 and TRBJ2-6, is ETGVTQSPTHLIKTRGQQVTLRCSSQSGHNTVSWYQQALGQGPQFIFQYYREEENGRGNFPPRFSGLQFPNYSSELNVNALELDDSALYLCASSPDSSGANVLTFGAGSRLTVL.

CDR3 DNA sequence: TGTGCCAGCTCACCACTGCCGGGACTAGGGATGAACACTGAAGCTTTCTTT. As protein: CASSPLPGLGMNTEAFF. The V call is TRBV18, the J call TRBJ1-1, with D perhaps TRBD1 (5 bases). CDR1 and CDR2 from the germline V gene are KGHSH and LQKENI. The CDR3 totals 17 residues. The germline V and J ends were trimmed by 1 base and 0 bases, with 15 bases remaining between them.

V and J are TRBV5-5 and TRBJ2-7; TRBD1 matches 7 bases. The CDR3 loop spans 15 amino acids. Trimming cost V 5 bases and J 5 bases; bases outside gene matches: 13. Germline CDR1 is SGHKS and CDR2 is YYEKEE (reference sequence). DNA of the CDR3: TGTGCCAGCAGTCCAGGCGACAGGGAAATTAACGAGCAGTACTTC. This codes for CASSPGDREINEQYF.

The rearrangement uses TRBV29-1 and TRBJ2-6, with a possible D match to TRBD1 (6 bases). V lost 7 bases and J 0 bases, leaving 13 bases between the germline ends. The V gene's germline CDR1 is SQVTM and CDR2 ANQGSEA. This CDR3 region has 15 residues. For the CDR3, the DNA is TGCAGCGGTGGACAGATGAGCTCTGGGGCCAACGTCCTGACTTTC. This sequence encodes CSGGQMSSGANVLTF.

The CDR3 reads CASSLGGYYGYTF. In DNA, the CDR3 is TGTGCCAGCAGTCTAGGGGGCTACTATGGCTACACCTTC. The chain combines TRBV6-1 with TRBJ1-2; 7 bases match TRBD1. V shed 5 bases, J shed 3 bases, and the junction held 3 bases outside the gene matches. The germline gives CDR1 MNHNS, CDR2 SASEGT. This CDR3 contains 13 residues.

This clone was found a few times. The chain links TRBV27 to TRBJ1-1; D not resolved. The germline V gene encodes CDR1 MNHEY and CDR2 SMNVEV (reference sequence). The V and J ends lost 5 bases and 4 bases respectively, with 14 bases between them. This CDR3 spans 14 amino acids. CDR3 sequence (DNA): TGTGCCAGCAGTATCTCGGGGAGAAGCACTGAAGCTTTCTTT. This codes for CASSISGRSTEAFF.

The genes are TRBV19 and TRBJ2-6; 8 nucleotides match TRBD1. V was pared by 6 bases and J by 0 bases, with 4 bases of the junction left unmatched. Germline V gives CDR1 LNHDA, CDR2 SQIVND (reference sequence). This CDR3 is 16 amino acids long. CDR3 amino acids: CASRDRVSSGANVLTF. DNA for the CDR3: TGTGCCAGTAGGGACAGGGTTAGCTCTGGGGCCAACGTCCTGACTTTC.

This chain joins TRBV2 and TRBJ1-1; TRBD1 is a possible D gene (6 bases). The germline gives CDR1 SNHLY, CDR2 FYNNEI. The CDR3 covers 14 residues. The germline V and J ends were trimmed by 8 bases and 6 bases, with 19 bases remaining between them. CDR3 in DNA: TGTGCCAGCTCCCCGGCACAGGGAGTCGCTGAAGCTTTCTTT. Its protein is CASSPAQGVAEAFF.

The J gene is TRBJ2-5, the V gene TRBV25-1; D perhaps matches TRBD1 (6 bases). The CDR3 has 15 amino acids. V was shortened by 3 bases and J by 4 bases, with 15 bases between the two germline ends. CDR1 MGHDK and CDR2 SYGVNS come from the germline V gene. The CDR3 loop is CASSDPPPRGETQYF. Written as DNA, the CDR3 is TGTGCCAGCAGTGACCCTCCCCCCAGGGGAGAGACCCAGTACTTC.

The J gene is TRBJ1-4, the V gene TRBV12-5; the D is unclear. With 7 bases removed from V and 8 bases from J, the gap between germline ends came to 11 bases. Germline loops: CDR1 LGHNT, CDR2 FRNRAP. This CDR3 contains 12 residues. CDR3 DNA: TGTGCTAGTGTTGACCGAGGGGAAAAACTGTTTTTT. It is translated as CASVDRGEKLFF.

The CDR3 region is CSFRRPGTEAFF. CDR3 DNA sequence: TGCAGCTTTAGACGGCCGGGCACTGAAGCTTTCTTT. The gene calls are TRBV29-1 and TRBJ1-1; D remains unclear. The V gene's germline CDR1 is SQVTM and CDR2 ANQGSEA. V gave up 8 bases and J gave up 4 bases, with 14 bases separating them. The CDR3 runs 12 residues. The full variable domain, its missing parts supplied by reference TRBV29-1 and TRBJ1-1, is SAVISQKPSRDICQRGTSLTIQCQVDSQVTMMFWYRQQPGQSLTLIATANQGSEATYESGFVIDKFPISRPNLTFSTLTVSNMSPEDSSIYLCSFRRPGTEAFFGQGTRLTVV.

CDR3 sequence: CASSVTGTGTEAFF. CDR3 nucleotide sequence: TGTGCCAGCAGCGTAACAGGTACGGGCACTGAAGCTTTCTTT. V and J are TRBV9 and TRBJ1-1; tentatively, D is TRBD1 (5 bases). V was clipped by 1 base and J by 4 bases, with 11 bases between them. Germline CDR1 and CDR2: SGDLS and YYNGEE. The CDR3 is 14 amino acids.

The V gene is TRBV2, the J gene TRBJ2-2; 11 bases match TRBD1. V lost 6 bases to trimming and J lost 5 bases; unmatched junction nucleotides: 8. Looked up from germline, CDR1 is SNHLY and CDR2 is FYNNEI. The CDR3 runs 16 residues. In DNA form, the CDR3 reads TGTGCCAGCAGGGAGGGGACAGGGGGACTTACCGGGGAGCTGTTTTTT. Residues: CASREGTGGLTGELFF.

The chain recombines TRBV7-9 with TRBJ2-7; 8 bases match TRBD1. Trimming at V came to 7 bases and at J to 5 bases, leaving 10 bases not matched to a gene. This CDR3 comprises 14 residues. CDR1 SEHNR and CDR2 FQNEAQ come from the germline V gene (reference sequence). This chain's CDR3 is CASNPDRDPHEQYF. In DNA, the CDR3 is TGTGCCAGCAACCCGGACAGGGACCCCCACGAGCAGTACTTC.

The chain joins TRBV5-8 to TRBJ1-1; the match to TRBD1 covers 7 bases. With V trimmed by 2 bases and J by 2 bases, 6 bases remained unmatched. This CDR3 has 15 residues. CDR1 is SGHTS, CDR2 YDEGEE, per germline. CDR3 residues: CASSFTGTDNTEAFF. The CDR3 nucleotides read TGTGCCAGCAGCTTTACCGGGACAGATAACACTGAAGCTTTCTTT.

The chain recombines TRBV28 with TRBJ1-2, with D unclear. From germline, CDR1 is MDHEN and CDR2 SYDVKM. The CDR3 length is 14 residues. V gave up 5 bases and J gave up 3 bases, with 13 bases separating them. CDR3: CASSGPRKYYGYTF. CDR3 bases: TGTGCCAGCAGTGGGCCGAGAAAATACTATGGCTACACCTTC.

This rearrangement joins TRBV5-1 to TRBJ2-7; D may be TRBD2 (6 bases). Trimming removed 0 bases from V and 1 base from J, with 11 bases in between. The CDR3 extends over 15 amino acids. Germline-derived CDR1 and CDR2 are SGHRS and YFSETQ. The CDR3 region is CASSLAPSVSYEQYF. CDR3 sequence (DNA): TGCGCCAGCAGCTTGGCCCCTAGCGTATCCTACGAGCAGTACTTC. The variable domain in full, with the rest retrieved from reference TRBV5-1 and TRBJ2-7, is KAGVTQTPRYLIKTRGQQVTLSCSPISGHRSVSWYQQTPGQGLQFLFEYFSETQRNKGNFPGRFSGRQFSNSRSEMNVSTLELGDSALYLCASSLAPSVSYEQYFGPGTRLTVT.

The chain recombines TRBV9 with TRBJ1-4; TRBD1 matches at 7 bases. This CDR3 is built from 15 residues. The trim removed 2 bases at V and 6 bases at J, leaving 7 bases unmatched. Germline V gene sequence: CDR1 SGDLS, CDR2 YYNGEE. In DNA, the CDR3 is TGTGCCAGCAGCGTTAGTGCAGGGGGATATGAAAAACTGTTTTTT. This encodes CASSVSAGGYEKLFF. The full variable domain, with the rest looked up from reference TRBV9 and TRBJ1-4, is DSGVTQTPKHLITATGQRVTLRCSPRSGDLSVYWYQQSLDQGLQFLIQYYNGEERAKGNILERFSAQQFPDLHSELNLSSLELGDSALYFCASSVSAGGYEKLFFGSGTQLSVL.

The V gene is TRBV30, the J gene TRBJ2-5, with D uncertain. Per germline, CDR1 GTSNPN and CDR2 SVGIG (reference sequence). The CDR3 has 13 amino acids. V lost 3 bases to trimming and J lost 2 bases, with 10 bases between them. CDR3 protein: CAWSLRSQETQYF. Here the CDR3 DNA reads TGTGCCTGGAGCCTACGCTCTCAAGAGACCCAGTACTTC.

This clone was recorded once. The CDR3 region is CASSLETRGVAFF. The CDR3 region has the DNA TGTGCCAGCAGCTTAGAGACCAGGGGAGTTGCTTTCTTT. The chain employs TRBV11-2 and TRBJ1-1, with D possibly being TRBD1 (6 bases). Trimming shortened V by 0 bases and J by 11 bases, and 13 bases separated the two germline ends. The CDR3 is 13 amino acids. Germline V gives CDR1 SGHAT, CDR2 FQNNGV.

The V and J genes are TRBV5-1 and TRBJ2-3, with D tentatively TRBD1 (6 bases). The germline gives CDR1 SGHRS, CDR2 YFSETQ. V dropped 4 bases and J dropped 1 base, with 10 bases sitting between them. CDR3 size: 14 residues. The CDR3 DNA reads TGCGCCAGCAGCCTCTCAGGGGGCACAGATACGCAGTATTTT. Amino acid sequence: CASSLSGGTDTQYF.

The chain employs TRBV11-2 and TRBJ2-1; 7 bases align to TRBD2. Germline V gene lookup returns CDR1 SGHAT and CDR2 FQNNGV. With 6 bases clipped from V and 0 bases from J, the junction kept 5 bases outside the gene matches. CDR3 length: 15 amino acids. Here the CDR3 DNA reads TGTGCCAGCAGGCAGGGCGGGAGCTCCTACAATGAGCAGTTCTTC. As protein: CASRQGGSSYNEQFF.

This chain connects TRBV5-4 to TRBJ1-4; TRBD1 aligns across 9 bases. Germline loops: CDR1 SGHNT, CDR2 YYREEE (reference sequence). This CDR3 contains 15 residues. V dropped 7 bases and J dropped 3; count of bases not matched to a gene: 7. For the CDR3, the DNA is TGTGCCAGCCATCTACAGGGGGCGGCTAATGAAAAACTGTTTTTT. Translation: CASHLQGAANEKLFF.

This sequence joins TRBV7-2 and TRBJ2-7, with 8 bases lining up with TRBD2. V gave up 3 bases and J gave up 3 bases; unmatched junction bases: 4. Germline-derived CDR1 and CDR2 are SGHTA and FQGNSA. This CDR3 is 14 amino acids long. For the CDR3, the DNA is TGTGCCAGCAGCTTTCGGGGGGGGTACTACGAGCAGTACTTC. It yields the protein CASSFRGGYYEQYF. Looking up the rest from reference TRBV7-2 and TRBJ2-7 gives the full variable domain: GAGVSQSPSNKVTEKGKDVELRCDPISGHTALYWYRQSLGQGLEFLIYFQGNSAPDKSGLPSDRFSAERTGGSVSTLTIQRTQQEDSAVYLCASSFRGGYYEQYFGPGTRLTVT.

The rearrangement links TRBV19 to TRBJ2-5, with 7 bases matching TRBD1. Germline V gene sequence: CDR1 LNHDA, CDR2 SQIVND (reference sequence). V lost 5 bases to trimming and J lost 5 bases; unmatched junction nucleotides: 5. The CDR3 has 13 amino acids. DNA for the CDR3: TGTGCCAGTAGTCTACAGGGGTTCGAGACCCAGTACTTC. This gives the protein CASSLQGFETQYF. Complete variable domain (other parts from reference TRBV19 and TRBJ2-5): DGGITQSPKYLFRKEGQNVTLSCEQNLNHDAMYWYRQDPGQGLRLIYYSQIVNDFQKGDIAEGYSVSREKKESFPLTVTSAQKNPTAFYLCASSLQGFETQYFGPGTRLLVL.

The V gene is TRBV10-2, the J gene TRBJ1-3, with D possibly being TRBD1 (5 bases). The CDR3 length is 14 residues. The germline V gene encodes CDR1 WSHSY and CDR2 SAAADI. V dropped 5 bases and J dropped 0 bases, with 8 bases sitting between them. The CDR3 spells CASSLDSSGNTIYF. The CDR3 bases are TGCGCCAGCAGTTTAGACAGCTCTGGAAACACCATATATTTT.